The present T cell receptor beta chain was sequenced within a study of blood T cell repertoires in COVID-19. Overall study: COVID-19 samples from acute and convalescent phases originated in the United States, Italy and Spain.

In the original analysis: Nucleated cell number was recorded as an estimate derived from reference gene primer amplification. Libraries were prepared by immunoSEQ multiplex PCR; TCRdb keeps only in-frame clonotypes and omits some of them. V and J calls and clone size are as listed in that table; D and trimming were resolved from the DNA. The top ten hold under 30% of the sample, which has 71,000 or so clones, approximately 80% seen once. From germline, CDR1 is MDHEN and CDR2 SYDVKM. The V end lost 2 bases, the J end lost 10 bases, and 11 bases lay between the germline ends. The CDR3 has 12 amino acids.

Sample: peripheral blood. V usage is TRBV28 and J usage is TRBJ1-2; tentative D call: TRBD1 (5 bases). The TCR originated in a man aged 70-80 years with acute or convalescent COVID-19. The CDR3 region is CASSLRRGPYTF. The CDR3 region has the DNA TGTGCCAGCAGTTTAAGGAGGGGACCCTACACCTTC.